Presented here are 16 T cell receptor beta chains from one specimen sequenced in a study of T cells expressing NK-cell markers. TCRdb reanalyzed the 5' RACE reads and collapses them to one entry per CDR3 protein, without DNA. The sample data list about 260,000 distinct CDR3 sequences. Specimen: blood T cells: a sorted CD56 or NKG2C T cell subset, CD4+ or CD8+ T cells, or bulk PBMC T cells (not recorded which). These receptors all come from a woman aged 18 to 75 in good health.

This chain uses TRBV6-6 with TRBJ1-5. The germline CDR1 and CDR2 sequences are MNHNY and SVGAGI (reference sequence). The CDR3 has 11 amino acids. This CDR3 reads CASSYEQPQHF.

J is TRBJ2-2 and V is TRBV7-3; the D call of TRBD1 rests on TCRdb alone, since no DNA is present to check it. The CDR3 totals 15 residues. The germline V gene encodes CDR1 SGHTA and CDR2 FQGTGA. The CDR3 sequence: CASSPRGTGPGELFF.

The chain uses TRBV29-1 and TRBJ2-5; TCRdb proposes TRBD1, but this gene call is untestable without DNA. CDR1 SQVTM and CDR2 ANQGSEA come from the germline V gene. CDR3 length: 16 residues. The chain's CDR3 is CSVGGQGKGKRETQYF.

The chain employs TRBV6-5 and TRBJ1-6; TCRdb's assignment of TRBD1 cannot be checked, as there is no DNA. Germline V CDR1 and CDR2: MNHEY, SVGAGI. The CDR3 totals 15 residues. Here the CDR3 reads CASSIPRTANSPLHF.

The CDR3 sequence is CSARGALAELTGELFF. The V call is TRBV20-1, the J call TRBJ2-2; without DNA, the TCRdb call of TRBD2 cannot be checked. CDR1 is DFQATT and CDR2 is SNEGSKA in the germline V gene (reference sequence). The CDR3 sequence is 16 residues long.

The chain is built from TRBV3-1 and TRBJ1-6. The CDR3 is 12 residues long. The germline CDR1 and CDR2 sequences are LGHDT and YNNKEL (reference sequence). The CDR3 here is CASSHPGSPLHF.

CDR3 amino acids: CASSLAMTGIYEQYF. This rearrangement joins TRBV5-1 to TRBJ2-7; the D call of TRBD1 rests on TCRdb alone, since no DNA is present to check it. The CDR3 runs to 15 residues. Per the germline V gene, CDR1 is SGHRS and CDR2 is YFSETQ.

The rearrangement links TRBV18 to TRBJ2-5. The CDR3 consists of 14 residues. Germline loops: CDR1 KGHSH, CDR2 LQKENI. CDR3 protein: CASSPLEVQETQYF.

This chain's CDR3 is CASSVVSNTEAFF. The chain combines TRBV9 with TRBJ1-1. The CDR3 totals 13 residues. Germline CDR1 and CDR2: SGDLS and YYNGEE.

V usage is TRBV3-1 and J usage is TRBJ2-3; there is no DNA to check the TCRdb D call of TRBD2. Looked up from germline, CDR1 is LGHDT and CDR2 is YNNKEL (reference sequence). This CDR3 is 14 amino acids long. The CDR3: CASRLRLAEDTQYF.

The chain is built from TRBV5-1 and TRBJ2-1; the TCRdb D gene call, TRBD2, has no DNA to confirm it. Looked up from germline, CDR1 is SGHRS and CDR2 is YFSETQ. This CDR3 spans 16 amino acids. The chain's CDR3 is CASSLGELVDHNEQFF.

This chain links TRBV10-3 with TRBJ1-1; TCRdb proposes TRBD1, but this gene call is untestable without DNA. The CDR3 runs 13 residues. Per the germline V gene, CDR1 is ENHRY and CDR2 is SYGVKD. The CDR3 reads CAIRATGSTEAFF.

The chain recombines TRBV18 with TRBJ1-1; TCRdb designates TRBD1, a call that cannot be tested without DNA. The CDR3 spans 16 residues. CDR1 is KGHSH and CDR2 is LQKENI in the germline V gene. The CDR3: CASSPRTGTQGTEAFF.

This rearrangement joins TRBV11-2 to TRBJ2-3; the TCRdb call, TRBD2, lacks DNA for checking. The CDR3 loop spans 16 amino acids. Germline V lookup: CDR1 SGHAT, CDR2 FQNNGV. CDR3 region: CASSLPGGPLLDTQYF.

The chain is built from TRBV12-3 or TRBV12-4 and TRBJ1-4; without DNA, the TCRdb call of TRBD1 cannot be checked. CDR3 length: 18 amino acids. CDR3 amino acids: CASSPREPRGVSNEKLFF.

The CDR3 sequence is CASRDTGTGANYGYTF. V usage is TRBV6-1 and J usage is TRBJ1-2; TCRdb proposes TRBD1, but this gene call is untestable without DNA. Germline values: CDR1 MNHNS, CDR2 SASEGT. This CDR3 has 16 amino acids.